This TCR beta chain appears in the sequencing data of a study of technical replicates of blood from a few donors. This table comes from immunoSEQ multiplex PCR, and its TCRdb copy is limited to in-frame clones, with some not included. The table includes about 68,000 clones, 95% to 98% detected once. Germline V CDR1 and CDR2: MGHRA, YSYEKL. V was pared by 0 bases and J by 0 bases, with 4 bases of the junction left unmatched. The CDR3 consists of 17 residues. The V call is TRBV4-1, the J call TRBJ2-3, with 9 bases identical to TRBD2. The receptor comes from a human donor in good health. What was sequenced was T cells isolated from PBMCs. CDR3 region: CASSQDGLAGSTDTQYF. CDR3 nucleotides: TGCGCCAGCAGCCAAGATGGGCTAGCGGGAAGCACAGATACGCAGTATTTT.